This T cell receptor beta chain was found in a study of beta chain features in type 1 diabetes. The study reverse transcribed the entire isolated RNA, so it sequenced expressed TCRB transcripts. Produced via immunoSEQ multiplex PCR; TCRdb's table is partial and in-frame only. Among roughly 610,000 clones listed, about 14% were seen once. The material sequenced was naive CD4+ T cells from blood. The clonotype was recovered from a young man in good health.

The CDR3 protein is CASSLTGGYLGYTF. In DNA form, the CDR3 reads TGTGCCAGCAGTTTAACAGGGGGCTATTTGGGCTACACCTTC. The chain links TRBV6-5 to TRBJ1-2, with TRBD1 matching over 9 bases. The CDR3 loop spans 14 amino acids. The J segment lost 8 bases and the V segment lost 4 bases, leaving 8 bases of the junction unmatched. CDR1 and CDR2 (germline): MNHEY, SVGAGI.